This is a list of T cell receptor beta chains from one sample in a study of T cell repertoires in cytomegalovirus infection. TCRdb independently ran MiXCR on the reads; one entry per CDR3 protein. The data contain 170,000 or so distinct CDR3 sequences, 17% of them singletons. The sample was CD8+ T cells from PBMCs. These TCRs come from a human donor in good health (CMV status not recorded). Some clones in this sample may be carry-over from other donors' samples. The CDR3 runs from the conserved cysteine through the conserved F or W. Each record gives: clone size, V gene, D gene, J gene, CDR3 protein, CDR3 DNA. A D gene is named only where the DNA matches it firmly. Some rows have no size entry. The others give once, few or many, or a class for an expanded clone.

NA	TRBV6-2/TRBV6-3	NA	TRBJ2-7	CASSYSISEFEQYF	TGTGCCAGCAGTTACTCGATATCAGAGTTTGAGCAGTACTTC
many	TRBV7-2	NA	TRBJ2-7	CASSLITVGPDTYEQYF	TGTGCCAGCAGCTTAATTACTGTGGGACCGGATACCTACGAGCAGTACTTC
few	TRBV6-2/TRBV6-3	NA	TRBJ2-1	CASSYVPDEQFF	TGTGCCAGCAGTTACGTGCCAGATGAGCAGTTCTTC
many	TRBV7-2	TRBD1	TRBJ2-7	CASSFGQGRSYEQYF	TGTGCCAGCAGCTTCGGACAGGGTCGCTCCTACGAGCAGTACTTC
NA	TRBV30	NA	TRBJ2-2	CAWSEGGTDTGELFF	TGTGCCTGGAGTGAGGGGGGGACGGACACCGGGGAGCTGTTTTTT
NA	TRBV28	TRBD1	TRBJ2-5	CASSPPTGGTETQYF	TGTGCCAGCAGTCCTCCGACAGGGGGCACAGAGACCCAGTACTTC
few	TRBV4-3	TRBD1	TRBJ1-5	CASSHGQGIQPQHF	TGCGCCAGCAGCCATGGACAGGGTATCCAGCCCCAGCATTTT
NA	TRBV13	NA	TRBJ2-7	CASSSSAGSYEQYF	TGTGCCAGCAGTTCCTCGGCAGGTTCCTACGAGCAGTACTTC
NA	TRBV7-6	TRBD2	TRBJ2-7	CASSLGEGQMKQYF	TGTGCCAGCAGCTTAGGGGAGGGGCAGATGAAGCAGTACTTC
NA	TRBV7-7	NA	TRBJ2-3	CASSLHARAAETDTQYF	TGTGCCAGCAGCTTACATGCTAGGGCAGCGGAAACAGATACGCAGTATTTT
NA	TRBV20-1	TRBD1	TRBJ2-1	CSARRDRGFHNEQFF	TGCAGTGCTAGAAGGGACAGGGGATTTCATAATGAGCAGTTCTTC
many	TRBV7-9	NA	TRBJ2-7	CASSPRGSYEQYF	TGTGCCAGCAGCCCGCGGGGTTCCTACGAGCAGTACTTC
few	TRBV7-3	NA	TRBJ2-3	CASSLVGGGDTDTQYF	TGTGCCAGCAGCTTAGTCGGCGGGGGCGACACAGATACGCAGTATTTT
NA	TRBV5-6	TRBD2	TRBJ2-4	CASSPAGTRSKNIQYF	TGTGCCAGCAGCCCGGCCGGGACTAGGAGCAAAAACATTCAGTACTTC
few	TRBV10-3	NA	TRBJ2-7	CAISDRGAKAGTKYEQYF	TGTGCCATCAGTGACCGGGGGGCGAAGGCAGGGACGAAATACGAGCAGTACTTC
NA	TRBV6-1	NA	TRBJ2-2	CASLRTVRDTGELFF	TGTGCCAGCTTAAGGACGGTTCGGGACACCGGGGAGCTGTTTTTT
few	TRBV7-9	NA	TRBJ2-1	CASSKGLLQQFF	TGTGCCAGCAGCAAGGGCCTGTTGCAGCAGTTCTTC
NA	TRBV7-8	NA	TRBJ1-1	CASSSPTDKNTEAFF	TGTGCCAGCAGCTCGCCGACAGACAAGAACACTGAAGCTTTCTTT
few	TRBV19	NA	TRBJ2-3	CASSIGTDTQYF	TGTGCCAGTAGTATTGGAACAGATACGCAGTATTTT
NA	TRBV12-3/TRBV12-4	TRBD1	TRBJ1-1	CASSSTTGAFTEAFF	TGTGCCAGCAGTTCGACGACAGGGGCTTTCACTGAAGCTTTCTTT
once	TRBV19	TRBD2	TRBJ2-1	CASSGLAGGKAENEQFF	TGTGCCAGTAGCGGGCTAGCGGGGGGTAAAGCGGAGAATGAGCAGTTCTTC
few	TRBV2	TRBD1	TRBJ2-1	CASSEARDRAYNEQFF	TGTGCCAGCAGTGAAGCCCGGGACAGGGCCTACAATGAGCAGTTCTTC
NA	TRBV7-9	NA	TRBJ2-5	CASSLGSALGETQYF	TGTGCCAGCAGCTTAGGTTCTGCGCTGGGGGAGACCCAGTACTTC
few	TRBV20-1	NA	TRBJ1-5	CSARDRGTRGNQPQHF	TGCAGTGCTAGAGACAGGGGCACCCGAGGCAATCAGCCCCAGCATTTT
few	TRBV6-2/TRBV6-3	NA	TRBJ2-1	CASSYLGNEQFF	TGTGCCAGCAGTTACCTTGGGAATGAGCAGTTCTTC